A selection of T cell receptor beta chains follows, all from one sample in a study of immune cell composition in non-small cell lung cancer. The repertoire was sequenced with immunoSEQ multiplex PCR; TCRdb's copy has only in-frame clones and lacks some. The table includes just over 7,500 clones, approximately 78% detected once. The sample was lung tumor tissue. All receptors come from a human donor with non-small cell lung cancer. The CDR3 runs from the conserved cysteine through the conserved F or W. D genes are given only for firm matches. Size values are once, few and many counts, or a class for expanded clones, and some rows have none.

j_call	d_call	clone_size	v_call	cdr3_aa	cdr3_nt
TRBJ2-7	-	-	TRBV4-2	CASSQDQGFRLYEQYF	TGTGCCAGCAGCCAAGATCAGGGGTTTCGCCTCTACGAGCAGTACTTC
TRBJ1-2	TRBD1	-	TRBV13	CASSLAGATGVLYGYTF	TGTGCCAGCAGCTTAGCTGGAGCGACAGGGGTCCTGTATGGCTACACCTTC
TRBJ1-6	-	-	TRBV19	CASSIAFISFDSPLHF	TGTGCCAGTAGTATTGCTTTTATAAGTTTCGATTCACCCCTCCACTTT
TRBJ2-1	TRBD1	-	TRBV19	CASRILQGDEQFF	TGTGCCAGTAGGATTCTCCAGGGGGATGAGCAGTTCTTC
TRBJ1-5	TRBD1	-	TRBV4-2	CASSGQGDQPQHF	TGTGCCAGCAGCGGACAGGGAGATCAGCCCCAGCATTTT
TRBJ2-6	-	-	TRBV4-1	CASSQVGLADPSGANVLTF	TGCGCCAGCAGCCAAGTTGGCCTCGCGGACCCTTCTGGGGCCAACGTCCTGACTTTC
TRBJ2-5	TRBD1	-	TRBV5-6	CASSVRDRAAQYF	TGTGCCAGCAGCGTAAGGGACAGGGCGGCCCAGTACTTC
TRBJ2-3	TRBD2	-	TRBV5-4	CASSLAGGDTQYF	TGTGCCAGCAGCTTGGCGGGGGGAGATACGCAGTATTTT
TRBJ1-1	TRBD1	-	TRBV28	CASSLGTGMVEAFF	TGTGCCAGCAGCCTCGGGACAGGAATGGTTGAAGCTTTCTTT
TRBJ1-3	-	-	TRBV5-1	CASSLGDKEGTIYF	TGCGCCAGCAGCTTAGGGGACAAGGAAGGCACCATATATTTT
TRBJ2-3	TRBD2	-	TRBV19	CATLGGALGDTQYF	TGTGCCACCCTCGGGGGGGCTTTGGGAGATACGCAGTATTTT
TRBJ2-3	-	-	TRBV6-5	CASSLDTTTDTQYF	TGTGCCAGCAGTTTGGACACAACCACAGATACGCAGTATTTT
TRBJ1-3	-	few	TRBV6-6	CASRLLGGVDTIYF	TGTGCCAGCAGGCTACTCGGGGGGGTAGACACCATATATTTT
TRBJ2-7	-	-	TRBV7-1	CASSPLYEQYF	TGTGCCAGCAGCCCCCTCTACGAGCAGTACTTC
TRBJ1-1	-	few	TRBV19	CASTYGGSTEAFF	TGTGCCAGTACGTACGGGGGAAGCACTGAAGCTTTCTTT
TRBJ1-2	-	-	TRBV2	CAVQRERGRKGWGYTF	TGTGCCGTCCAAAGGGAGAGAGGAAGAAAGGGCTGGGGCTACACCTTC
TRBJ1-4	TRBD1	-	TRBV11-2	CASSADRGDEKLFF	TGTGCCAGCAGCGCAGACAGGGGTGATGAAAAACTGTTTTTT
TRBJ2-7	-	-	TRBV28	CASSFTGPGYEQYF	TGTGCCAGCAGTTTTACAGGTCCTGGATACGAGCAGTACTTC
TRBJ2-3	TRBD2	-	TRBV6-5	CASSYTTVAGANTQYF	TGTGCCAGCAGTTACACCACGGTAGCGGGGGCGAATACGCAGTATTTT
TRBJ1-5	-	-	TRBV15	CATSRDAGRNQPQHF	TGTGCCACCAGCAGAGATGCAGGGCGCAATCAGCCCCAGCATTTT